The 21 T cell receptor beta chains given below trace back to one sample, sequenced in a study of metastatic and nonmetastatic thyroid tumors. Thyroid surgery was preceded by no treatment in any patient. With MiXCR, TCRdb reprocessed the PCR reads. The top ten clones hold under 30% of a sample with under 20,000 clones, just under 30% of them seen once. Sequenced sample: tumor tissue. The receptors here all came from a male donor with papillary thyroid cancer or a benign thyroid nodule (not recorded which). Some clones in this sample may be carry-over from other donors' samples.

Within the sample, this clone is medium-sized. The J gene is TRBJ1-6, the V gene TRBV10-3, with a weak D call TRBD1 (6 bases). Germline-derived CDR1 and CDR2 are ENHRY and SYGVKD. The CDR3 extends over 15 amino acids. The V gene lost 0 bases and the J gene lost 7 bases, with 10 bases spanning the gap. The CDR3 DNA is TGTGCCATCAGTGAGTCGAGGACAGTAAATTCACCCCTCCACTTT. Amino acid sequence: CAISESRTVNSPLHF.

This chain links TRBV11-2 with TRBJ1-2; no reliable D call. Trimming cost V 5 bases and J 1 base, with 5 bases left between them. Germline V gives CDR1 SGHAT, CDR2 FQNNGV. The CDR3 is 12 residues long. The CDR3 loop is CASSLNNYGYTF. The CDR3 DNA is TGTGCCAGCAGCCTAAATAACTATGGCTACACCTTC.

The chain couples TRBV30 to TRBJ2-7, with 8 bases identical to TRBD1. CDR3 size: 13 residues. CDR1 and CDR2 from the germline V gene are GTSNPN and SVGIG (reference sequence). The V gene end was trimmed by 1 base and the J gene end by 7 bases; junction bases not matched to a gene: 6. The CDR3 DNA is TGTGCCTGGAGTGGGCAGGGGGCTAGTGAGCAGTACTTC. Protein sequence: CAWSGQGASEQYF.

This clone was counted only a few times. The CDR3, as DNA: TGCAGTGCTAGAGCGGGGAGGGCCTACAATGAGCAGTTCTTC. It yields the protein CSARAGRAYNEQFF. The rearrangement uses TRBV20-1 and TRBJ2-1; 7 bases agree with TRBD2. With V trimmed by 1 base and J by 2 bases, 2 bases remained unmatched. Germline lookup yields CDR1 DFQATT and CDR2 SNEGSKA (reference sequence). The CDR3 spans 14 residues.

This sequence joins TRBV7-3 and TRBJ2-5; 7 positions agree with TRBD1. V was clipped by 3 bases and J by 4 bases; unmatched bases: 2. The germline V gene encodes CDR1 SGHTA and CDR2 FQGTGA. The CDR3 runs 13 residues. The CDR3 here is CASSFTGAETQYF. The CDR3 DNA reads TGTGCCAGCAGCTTCACAGGGGCAGAGACCCAGTACTTC.

This clone turned up a few times. J is TRBJ2-1 and V is TRBV6-4; 11 nucleotides align to TRBD2. V lost 6 bases to trimming and J lost 2 bases; unmatched junction nucleotides: 6. This CDR3 is 16 amino acids long. Germline V gene lookup returns CDR1 MRHNA and CDR2 SNTAGT. The CDR3 nucleotides are TGTGCCAGCAGACCGGGACTAGCGGATACCTACAATGAGCAGTTCTTC. As protein: CASRPGLADTYNEQFF.

V usage is TRBV6-1 and J usage is TRBJ2-3, with 8 bases fitting TRBD1. Trimming took 6 bases from V and 4 from J; bases not matched to a gene: 9. Per the germline V gene, CDR1 is MNHNS and CDR2 is SASEGT. The CDR3 contains 15 residues. The CDR3 region is CASSRTGFSADTQYF. As DNA, the CDR3 is TGTGCCAGCAGCCGGACAGGGTTTAGCGCAGATACGCAGTATTTT.

In regard to this clone: Mismatch with germline at one junction end may stem from a read error. The chain has TRBV6-1 and TRBJ1-2; TRBD1 aligns across 8 bases. The CDR3 extends over 15 amino acids. The V gene's germline CDR1 is MNHNS and CDR2 SASEGT. CDR3 in amino acids: CASYARYRGVYGYTF. The CDR3 nucleotides are TGTGCCAGCTATGCCCGGTACAGGGGGGTATATGGCTACACATTC.

This clone showed up many times. The chain joins TRBV29-1 to TRBJ2-7; 8 bases align to TRBD2. V shed 6 bases, J shed 1 base, and the junction held 11 bases outside the gene matches. CDR3 length: 15 amino acids. Germline lookup yields CDR1 SQVTM and CDR2 ANQGSEA. As DNA, the CDR3 is TGCAGCGTGCCAGGTGTAGCGGGGCCTTCCTACGAGCAGTACTTC. As protein: CSVPGVAGPSYEQYF.

At least ten counts were recorded for this clone. V is TRBV6-5 and J is TRBJ2-5, with TRBD1 matching 10 bases. Trimming at V came to 2 bases and at J to 4 bases, leaving 7 bases not matched to a gene. The germline gives CDR1 MNHEY, CDR2 SVGAGI. The length of the CDR3 is 16 residues. CDR3 amino acids: CASSYKRQGAGETQYF. The CDR3 nucleotides read TGTGCCAGCAGTTACAAACGACAGGGGGCGGGAGAGACCCAGTACTTC.

V usage is TRBV6-2 or TRBV6-3 and J usage is TRBJ2-3; D gene unclear. There are 9 residues in the CDR3. The germline gives CDR1 MNHEY, CDR2 SVGEGT. V was pared by 7 bases and J by 8 bases, with 4 bases between. In DNA form, the CDR3 reads TGTGCCAGCATCTTTACGCAGTATTTT. Amino acids: CASIFTQYF.

This clone has just a few counts. This chain connects TRBV9 to TRBJ2-7; D may be TRBD2 (6 bases). The CDR3 loop spans 15 amino acids. The germline CDR1 and CDR2 sequences are SGDLS and YYNGEE. The V end was cut by 4 bases, the J end by 1 base, with 15 bases between. Written as DNA, the CDR3 is TGTGCCAGCAGCCGAACACTGGAGGGGTCCTACGAGCAGTACTTC. Translated: CASSRTLEGSYEQYF.

This clone has more than one count but fewer than ten. This sequence joins TRBV9 and TRBJ1-1; D is ambiguous. Trimming left V 2 bases short and J 12 bases short, with 20 bases between. Germline V gene data show CDR1 as SGDLS and CDR2 as YYNGEE. The CDR3 sequence is 14 residues long. The CDR3 loop reads CASSVDGGAQDTFF. The CDR3 coding sequence is TGTGCCAGCAGCGTTGACGGTGGTGCTCAGGATACTTTCTTT. The full variable domain, completed using reference TRBV9 and TRBJ1-1, is DSGVTQTPKHLITATGQRVTLRCSPRSGDLSVYWYQQSLDQGLQFLIQYYNGEERAKGNILERFSAQQFPDLHSELNLSSLELGDSALYFCASSVDGGAQDTFFGQGTRLTVV.

The chain has TRBV4-3 and TRBJ2-2; perhaps TRBD1 as D (5 bases). Looked up from germline, CDR1 is LGHNA and CDR2 is YSLEER. CDR3 length: 17 residues. V lost 3 bases, J lost 2 bases, and 16 bases lay in between. CDR3: CASSQIYGRGNTGELFF. Here the CDR3 DNA reads TGCGCCAGCAGCCAGATATATGGTAGGGGAAACACCGGGGAGCTGTTTTTT.

This chain connects TRBV6-2 or TRBV6-3 to TRBJ2-4, with 9 bases lining up with TRBD1. Looked up from germline, CDR1 is MNHEY and CDR2 is SVGEGT. V shed 5 bases, J shed 4 bases, and the junction held 3 bases outside the gene matches. The CDR3 has 14 residues. DNA for the CDR3: TGTGCCAGCAGTCGACAGGGGGGGAAAAACATTCAGTACTTC. It is translated as CASSRQGGKNIQYF.

This clone occurred many times. This chain connects TRBV20-1 to TRBJ2-5, with 10 bases identical to TRBD1. The CDR3 covers 14 residues. Trimming at V came to 3 bases and at J to 4 bases, leaving 5 bases not matched to a gene. CDR1 and CDR2 (germline): DFQATT, SNEGSKA (reference sequence). CDR3 region: CSASRDRGVETQYF. The DNA for the CDR3 is TGCAGTGCTAGCCGGGACAGGGGAGTAGAGACCCAGTACTTC.

This clone was counted ten times or more. One base away lies a much larger clone, so this may be a sequencing read error. Other DNA sequences in the same sample also yield this CDR3. The gene calls are TRBV6-1 and TRBJ1-3; 8 nucleotides line up with TRBD1. There are 14 residues in the CDR3. V gave up 8 bases and J gave up 4 bases; unmatched junction bases: 7. Germline CDR1 and CDR2: MNHNS and SASEGT. In nucleotides, the CDR3 is TGTGCCAGCGGTCGACAGGGGCGCGGAAACACCATATATTTT. Translation: CASGRQGRGNTIYF.

Comments on this clone: One end of the junction fails to match germline, which may point to a read error. V gene TRBV27 combines with J gene TRBJ1-6; D gene ambiguous. CDR3 length: 16 amino acids. Germline assignment: CDR1 MNHEY and CDR2 SMNVEV (reference sequence). CDR3 in DNA: TGTGCCAGCATCCAGAGAGGGCCGTCCTATAATTCACCACTCCACTTT. Encoded protein: CASIQRGPSYNSPLHF.

By proportion, this clone is medium-sized. V usage is TRBV20-1 and J usage is TRBJ2-7; TRBD1 agrees at 7 bases. The CDR3 totals 14 residues. Germline-derived CDR1 and CDR2 are DFQATT and SNEGSKA (reference sequence). V was pared by 5 bases and J by 3 bases, with 10 bases of the junction left unmatched. The CDR3 is CSASETGPRYEQYF. CDR3 DNA sequence: TGCAGTGCTTCAGAGACAGGGCCTCGCTACGAGCAGTACTTC.

V and J are TRBV2 and TRBJ1-6, with D perhaps matching TRBD1 (5 bases). The CDR3 is made up of 14 amino acids. V was trimmed by 6 bases and J by 11 bases, leaving 17 bases between them. The germline V gene has CDR1 SNHLY and CDR2 FYNNEI. The CDR3 reads CASRWGPPAAPLHF. CDR3 coding DNA: TGTGCCAGCAGATGGGGCCCCCCCGCGGCACCCCTCCACTTT.

This clone counts as medium-sized (0.01 to 0.1%). The V and J genes are TRBV19 and TRBJ2-2, with 10 bases identical to TRBD1. The CDR3 is 16 amino acids. Per germline, CDR1 LNHDA and CDR2 SQIVND (reference sequence). The V gene end was trimmed by 7 bases and the J gene end by 5 bases; junction bases not matched to a gene: 10. The CDR3 region has the DNA TGTGCCAGTATCCCCAGACAGGGGGCTTCTACCGGGGAGCTGTTTTTT. Translation gives CASIPRQGASTGELFF.